The 26 T cell receptor beta chains given below trace back to one sample, sequenced in a study of T cells in localized non-small cell lung cancer. Libraries were prepared by immunoSEQ multiplex PCR; TCRdb keeps only in-frame clonotypes and omits some of them. The data hold under 35,000 clones, with less than 95% observed a single time. The material sequenced was peripheral blood mononuclear cells, taken before any cancer treatment. These receptors all stem from a female donor over 55 with stage II lung adenocarcinoma.

The rearrangement links TRBV7-3 to TRBJ2-7; D unresolved. The germline CDR1 and CDR2 sequences are SGHTA and FQGTGA. Trimming cost V 5 bases and J 7 bases, with 9 bases left between them. The CDR3 is made up of 11 amino acids. CDR3 in amino acids: CASSAGREQYF. For the CDR3, the DNA is TGTGCCAGCAGCGCCGGAAGGGAGCAGTACTTC.

The V and J genes are TRBV14 and TRBJ2-7, with D unclear. CDR1 SGHDN and CDR2 FVKESK come from the germline V gene. With 0 bases removed from V and 3 bases from J, the gap between germline ends came to 12 bases. CDR3 length equals 15 residues. Written as DNA, the CDR3 is TGTGCCAGCAGCCAAGAGTCGGCAGGTCACTACGAGCAGTACTTC. It specifies CASSQESAGHYEQYF.

The chain links TRBV18 to TRBJ2-3, with 15 bases lining up with TRBD2. The CDR3 is 18 amino acids. The ends lost 3 bases at V and 1 base at J; junction bases unmatched: 5. Per the germline V gene, CDR1 is KGHSH and CDR2 is LQKENI. CDR3 in amino acids: CASSPWTSGGVGTDTQYF. As DNA, the CDR3 is TGTGCCAGCTCACCGTGGACTAGCGGGGGGGTAGGCACAGATACGCAGTATTTT.

The rearrangement joins TRBV19 to TRBJ1-2; D gene unclear. Germline V lookup: CDR1 LNHDA, CDR2 SQIVND (reference sequence). The CDR3 is 12 residues long. V dropped 8 bases and J dropped 4 bases, with 11 bases sitting between them. The CDR3 bases are TGTGCCAGTTACGGGGTACCCTATGGCTACACCTTC. This encodes CASYGVPYGYTF.

This sequence joins TRBV11-2 and TRBJ2-7; D call uncertain. The CDR3 has 16 amino acids. Per the germline V gene, CDR1 is SGHAT and CDR2 is FQNNGV. Between the trimmed V and J ends, which lost 0 bases and 0 bases, there was a span of 12 bases. The CDR3 spells CASSLDPRLSSYEQYF. CDR3 coding DNA: TGTGCCAGCAGCTTAGATCCCAGGTTAAGCTCCTACGAGCAGTACTTC. The full variable domain, in which reference TRBV11-2 and TRBJ2-7 provide the parts outside the CDR3, is EAGVAQSPRYKIIEKRQSVAFWCNPISGHATLYWYQQILGQGPKLLIQFQNNGVVDDSQLPKDRFSAERLKGVDSTLKIQPAKLEDSAVYLCASSLDPRLSSYEQYFGPGTRLTVT.

This clone occurred a few times. The chain joins TRBV4-3 to TRBJ1-4; no clear D. This CDR3 is 17 amino acids long. Deletions cut 1 base from V and 0 bases from J, with 12 bases between. CDR1 is LGHNA, CDR2 YSLEER, per germline. CDR3 coding DNA: TGCGCCAGCAGCCAAGGGGTTCGGGCAGCAACTAATGAAAAACTGTTTTTT. The encoded protein is CASSQGVRAATNEKLFF.

The chain uses TRBV11-2 and TRBJ1-3; TRBD1 aligns across 7 bases. The germline CDR1 and CDR2 sequences are SGHAT and FQNNGV. This CDR3 has 15 amino acids. V was pared by 6 bases and J by 2 bases, with 7 bases of the junction left unmatched. The CDR3 sequence: CASSDTQGTGNTIYF. Here the CDR3 DNA reads TGTGCCAGCAGTGACACACAGGGGACTGGAAACACCATATATTTT.

The genes are TRBV19 and TRBJ2-1; TRBD1 agrees at 9 bases. Germline CDR1 is LNHDA and CDR2 is SQIVND (reference sequence). Losses at the gene ends were 7 bases for V and 2 bases for J; bases not matched to a gene: 6. The CDR3 sequence is 15 residues long. The CDR3 loop reads CASTPGTGPYNEQFF. The DNA of the CDR3 is TGTGCCAGTACCCCCGGGACAGGGCCCTACAATGAGCAGTTCTTC.

The chain joins TRBV7-9 to TRBJ2-1, with D possibly being TRBD1 (6 bases). V lost 1 base and J lost 8, with 15 bases in between. This CDR3 has 15 residues. Germline V lookup: CDR1 SEHNR, CDR2 FQNEAQ (reference sequence). CDR3 loop: CASSLVGRGGDEQFF. CDR3 sequence (DNA): TGTGCCAGCAGCTTAGTCGGCAGGGGTGGGGATGAGCAGTTCTTC.

The CDR3 reads CASSQRGGGHEKLFF. CDR3 DNA: TGTGCCAGCAGCCAAAGGGGAGGGGGCCATGAAAAACTGTTTTTT. V usage is TRBV28 and J usage is TRBJ1-4, with 7 bases fitting TRBD1. The V gene's germline CDR1 is MDHEN and CDR2 SYDVKM. The CDR3 runs 15 residues. The ends lost 6 bases at V and 6 bases at J; junction bases unmatched: 10.

The genes are TRBV9 and TRBJ2-4; the D is unclear. CDR1 and CDR2 from the germline V gene are SGDLS and YYNGEE. Trimming shortened V by 1 base and J by 2 bases, and 7 bases separated the two germline ends. The CDR3 spans 14 residues. The CDR3, as DNA: TGTGCCAGCAGCGTAACGCAAACCAAAAACATTCAGTACTTC. Translated: CASSVTQTKNIQYF.

In its sample, this clone was seen once. The chain has TRBV6-1 and TRBJ1-1; 10 bases are a match to TRBD1. This CDR3 spans 12 amino acids. V shed 7 bases and J 12 bases; nucleotides not matched to a gene: 8. The V gene's germline CDR1 is MNHNS and CDR2 SASEGT. In DNA form, the CDR3 reads TGTGCCAGCACTTGGGACAGGGGCATATCTTTCTTT. Translating gives CASTWDRGISFF.

The chain is built from TRBV6-6 and TRBJ1-5, with no clear D. Per germline, CDR1 MNHNY and CDR2 SVGAGI (reference sequence). V was cut by 4 bases and J by 6 bases, with 10 bases left in between. The CDR3 runs 13 residues. CDR3: CASSLRQGQPQHF. CDR3 sequence (DNA): TGTGCCAGCAGTTTGCGACAAGGTCAGCCCCAGCATTTT.

Worth noting for this clone: The same CDR3 is also encoded by other DNA sequences in this sample. The CDR3 sequence is CASSVVATDTQYF. CDR3 DNA: TGTGCCAGCAGCGTAGTTGCTACAGATACGCAGTATTTT. The V and J genes are TRBV9 and TRBJ2-3; D ambiguous. The CDR3 totals 13 residues. The germline gives CDR1 SGDLS, CDR2 YYNGEE. V shed 0 bases and J shed 3 bases, with 5 bases lying between them.

The table lists this clone with a count of one. The rearrangement links TRBV7-2 to TRBJ2-7; weak D call: TRBD2 (5 bases). This CDR3 is built from 14 residues. Germline CDR1 and CDR2: SGHTA and FQGNSA. V lost 1 base and J lost 5, with 12 bases in between. The CDR3 DNA sequence: TGTGCCAGCAGCTTAGTAAGGCGGGCGGACGAGCAGTACTTC. It codes for CASSLVRRADEQYF.

The rearrangement links TRBV20-1 to TRBJ2-3; D not certain. Germline V gene lookup returns CDR1 DFQATT and CDR2 SNEGSKA (reference sequence). With 8 bases removed from V and 1 base from J, the gap between germline ends came to 7 bases. The CDR3 spans 11 residues. The CDR3 loop reads CSSGGTDTQYF. CDR3 coding DNA: TGCAGTTCTGGCGGCACAGATACGCAGTATTTT.

The chain couples TRBV7-2 to TRBJ1-2; D unclear. The CDR3 covers 14 residues. V was shortened by 1 base and J by 8 bases, with 14 bases between the two germline ends. CDR1 and CDR2 (germline): SGHTA, FQGNSA. The CDR3 sequence is CASSLVRVDRGYTF. CDR3 sequence (DNA): TGTGCCAGCAGCTTAGTCCGAGTGGATCGGGGCTACACCTTC.

The genes are TRBV2 and TRBJ2-1; D remains unclear. V lost 6 bases to trimming and J lost 5 bases, with 11 bases between them. CDR3 length: 13 amino acids. Germline V CDR1 and CDR2: SNHLY, FYNNEI. CDR3 DNA sequence: TGTGCCAGCAGCCGACTGACCGACAATGAGCAGTTCTTC. The encoded protein is CASSRLTDNEQFF.

This clone was recorded only once. The rearrangement uses TRBV5-1 and TRBJ2-1; TRBD2 matches 7 bases. This CDR3 has 14 residues. V was pared by 3 bases and J by 7 bases, with 7 bases of the junction left unmatched. Looked up from germline, CDR1 is SGHRS and CDR2 is YFSETQ. DNA for the CDR3: TGCGCCAGCAGCTCGGACGTCGGGAGGAATGAGCAGTTCTTC. Its protein product is CASSSDVGRNEQFF.

This clone was observed a single time. V and J are TRBV7-2 and TRBJ2-2; D is perhaps TRBD1 (6 bases). Per germline, CDR1 SGHTA and CDR2 FQGNSA. V dropped 1 base and J dropped 6 bases, with 21 bases sitting between them. CDR3 length: 18 residues. The CDR3 reads CASSLGAVGAPPSGELFF. The CDR3 bases are TGTGCCAGCAGCTTAGGGGCTGTGGGGGCACCCCCGTCCGGGGAGCTGTTTTTT.

CDR3 in amino acids: CASSGQTTGELFF. The CDR3 DNA reads as TGTGCCAGCAGTGGACAGACCACCGGGGAGCTGTTTTTT. The rearrangement uses TRBV2 and TRBJ2-2; a possible D gene is TRBD1 (5 bases). V lost 4 bases, J lost 4 bases, and 7 bases lay in between. The CDR3 runs to 13 residues. Germline-derived CDR1 and CDR2 are SNHLY and FYNNEI.

This sequence joins TRBV5-1 and TRBJ1-1; D gene unclear. CDR1 and CDR2 (germline): SGHRS, YFSETQ. The CDR3 is 15 amino acids. Trimming cost V 5 bases and J 0 bases, with 14 bases left between them. The CDR3 DNA reads TGCGCCAGCAGACAAAGGGCAGTGATGAACACTGAAGCTTTCTTT. Translation gives CASRQRAVMNTEAFF.

This clone showed up just once. The J gene is TRBJ1-2, the V gene TRBV5-1; D perhaps matches TRBD1 (6 bases). Per the germline V gene, CDR1 is SGHRS and CDR2 is YFSETQ. V lost 4 bases and J 8 bases, leaving 21 bases between the germline ends. The CDR3 loop spans 15 amino acids. In nucleotides, the CDR3 is TGCGCCAGCAGCCCAGAGACAGGAGCCTGGAAGGGCTACACCTTC. This encodes CASSPETGAWKGYTF.

The chain couples TRBV11-3 to TRBJ1-5; D gene ambiguous. Trimming took 0 bases from V and 7 from J, leaving 10 bases between them. This CDR3 contains 14 residues. Looked up from germline, CDR1 is SGHNT and CDR2 is YENEEA. CDR3 amino acids: CASSLEPGLQPQHF. CDR3 in DNA: TGTGCCAGCAGCTTAGAACCGGGATTGCAGCCCCAGCATTTT. Full variable domain (missing parts from reference TRBV11-3 and TRBJ1-5): EAGVVQSPRYKIIEKKQPVAFWCNPISGHNTLYWYLQNLGQGPELLIRYENEEAVDDSQLPKDRFSAERLKGVDSTLKIQPAELGDSAVYLCASSLEPGLQPQHFGDGTRLSIL.

The CDR3 reads CSVEAGGFEKLFF. In DNA form, the CDR3 reads TGCAGCGTTGAAGCAGGGGGGTTTGAAAAACTGTTTTTT. The genes are TRBV29-1 and TRBJ1-4; 7 bases align to TRBD1. CDR1 is SQVTM and CDR2 is ANQGSEA in the germline V gene. After removal of 1 base from V and 7 bases from J, the junction contained 3 bases not matched to a gene. The CDR3 is made up of 13 amino acids.

This clone was counted once. The CDR3 region is CASSLLGLAAPGGNEQFF. The DNA for the CDR3 is TGTGCCAGCAGCTTGTTAGGTCTAGCGGCCCCCGGGGGCAATGAGCAGTTCTTC. The gene calls are TRBV5-8 and TRBJ2-1, with 7 bases identical to TRBD2. V shed 1 base, J shed 6 bases, and the junction held 16 bases outside the gene matches. Germline V gene lookup returns CDR1 SGHTS and CDR2 YDEGEE. CDR3 length: 18 amino acids.